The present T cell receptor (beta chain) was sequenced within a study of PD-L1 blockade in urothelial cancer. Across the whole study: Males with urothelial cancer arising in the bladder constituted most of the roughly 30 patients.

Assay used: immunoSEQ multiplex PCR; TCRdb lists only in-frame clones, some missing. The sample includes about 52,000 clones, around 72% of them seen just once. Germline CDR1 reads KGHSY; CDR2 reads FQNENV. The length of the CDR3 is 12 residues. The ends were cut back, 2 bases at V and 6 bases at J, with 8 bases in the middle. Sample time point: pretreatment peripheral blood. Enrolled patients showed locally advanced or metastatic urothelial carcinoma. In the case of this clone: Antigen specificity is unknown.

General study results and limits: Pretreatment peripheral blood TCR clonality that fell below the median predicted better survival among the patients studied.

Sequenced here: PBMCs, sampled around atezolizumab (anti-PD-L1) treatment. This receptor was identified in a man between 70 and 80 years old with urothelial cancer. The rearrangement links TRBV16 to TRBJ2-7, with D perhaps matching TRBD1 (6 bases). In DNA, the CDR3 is TGTGCCAGCAGCCAAAGGGGGACCGAGCAGTACTTC. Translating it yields CASSQRGTEQYF.